The 24 T cell receptor beta chains presented below share a single source sample, sequenced in a study of T cell repertoires in cytomegalovirus infection. From the reads, TCRdb called clonotypes with MiXCR, one entry per CDR3 protein. This table holds roughly 300,000 distinct CDR3 sequences, more than 8% found once. Sequences were obtained from PBMCs. These TCRs come from a human donor in good health (CMV status not recorded). Some clones in this sample may be carry-over from other donors' samples.

In its sample, this clonotype was seen a few times. The chain links TRBV9 to TRBJ1-3; no definite D call. The CDR3 sequence is 14 residues long. V was pared by 0 bases and J by 0 bases, with 4 bases between. Germline CDR1 reads SGDLS; CDR2 reads YYNGEE. DNA for the CDR3: TGTGCCAGCAGCGTAGGTAGCTCTGGAAACACCATATATTTT. Translated, it gives CASSVGSSGNTIYF.

This clonotype has ten or more counts. This chain joins TRBV7-9 and TRBJ2-5, with TRBD2 identical over 8 bases. Germline values: CDR1 SEHNR, CDR2 FQNEAQ (reference sequence). The CDR3 extends over 16 amino acids. Trimming at V came to 5 bases and at J to 2 bases, leaving 10 bases not matched to a gene. CDR3 nucleotides: TGTGCCAGCAGCCTCGGCGGGGGGTGGGGGCAAGAGACCCAGTACTTC. It codes for CASSLGGGWGQETQYF.

This clonotype was recorded many times. The chain employs TRBV7-2 and TRBJ2-2, with TRBD1 matching 7 bases. J gave up 4 bases and V 5 bases, and 10 bases lay outside the gene matches. Germline values: CDR1 SGHTA, CDR2 FQGNSA. The CDR3 totals 16 residues. CDR3 coding DNA: TGTGCCAGCAGCCCGATGAGGGGGCGGACCACCGGGGAGCTGTTTTTT. It specifies CASSPMRGRTTGELFF.

V gene TRBV27 combines with J gene TRBJ1-1; possibly TRBD1 for D (6 bases). The CDR3 sequence is 16 residues long. Germline V gives CDR1 MNHEY, CDR2 SMNVEV (reference sequence). Trimming pared 0 bases from V and 5 bases from J, leaving 16 bases between. CDR3 protein: CASSLSLWGLGTEAFF. The CDR3 DNA reads as TGTGCCAGCAGTTTATCGCTTTGGGGGCTCGGGACTGAAGCTTTCTTT.

There are many counts of this clonotype. This rearrangement joins TRBV28 to TRBJ1-5, with TRBD1 matching over 8 bases. CDR1 and CDR2 from the germline V gene are MDHEN and SYDVKM. The CDR3 runs 17 residues. J was trimmed by 0 bases and V by 8 bases; bases with no gene match: 12. Here the CDR3 reads CASGWTGRTYSNQPQHF. The CDR3 nucleotides are TGTGCCAGCGGGTGGACAGGGAGGACCTATAGCAATCAGCCCCAGCATTTT.

Worth noting for this clonotype: An end of the junction does not agree with germline; a read error may underlie this. J is TRBJ2-6 and V is TRBV12-3 or TRBV12-4; D is unclear. CDR3 length: 17 amino acids. DNA for the CDR3: TGTGCCACCAGTTCGCTAGAAGGAAACTCTGGGGCCAACGTCCTGACTTTC. It codes for CATSSLEGNSGANVLTF.

In this sample, this clonotype turned up many times. V is TRBV7-2 and J is TRBJ2-5, with D tentatively TRBD1 (6 bases). Germline V gene data show CDR1 as SGHTA and CDR2 as FQGNSA. This CDR3 has 12 residues. The V and J ends lost 5 bases and 5 bases respectively, with 9 bases between them. The CDR3 loop reads CASSLGAETQYF. The CDR3 DNA reads as TGTGCCAGCAGCCTGGGGGCGGAGACCCAGTACTTC. The complete variable domain, with remaining parts taken from reference TRBV7-2 and TRBJ2-5, reads GAGVSQSPSNKVTEKGKDVELRCDPISGHTALYWYRQSLGQGLEFLIYFQGNSAPDKSGLPSDRFSAERTGGSVSTLTIQRTQQEDSAVYLCASSLGAETQYFGPGTRLLVL.

Many counts were recorded for this clonotype. The V and J genes are TRBV7-8 and TRBJ1-5; tentative D call: TRBD1 (5 bases). Germline V lookup: CDR1 SGHVS, CDR2 FQNEAQ. The CDR3 loop spans 16 amino acids. With 1 base removed from V and 6 bases from J, the gap between germline ends came to 16 bases. CDR3 DNA sequence: TGTGCCAGCAGCTTAGGGGCAGGGTGGGTCGCTCAGCCCCAGCATTTT. Its translation: CASSLGAGWVAQPQHF. The complete variable domain, with remaining parts taken from reference TRBV7-8 and TRBJ1-5, reads GAGVSQSPRYKVAKRGQDVALRCDPISGHVSLFWYQQALGQGPEFLTYFQNEAQLDKSGLPSDRFFAERPEGSVSTLKIQRTQQEDSAVYLCASSLGAGWVAQPQHFGDGTRLSIL.

This clonotype was detected only a few times. This chain connects TRBV12-3 or TRBV12-4 to TRBJ2-3; D is ambiguous. The CDR3 is made up of 15 amino acids. Trimming pared 6 bases from V and 2 bases from J, leaving 15 bases between. As DNA, the CDR3 is TGTGCCAGCAGCCGCCCGTGGCAGACCACAGATACGCAGTATTTT. Residues: CASSRPWQTTDTQYF.

This clonotype was seen many times. This chain joins TRBV6-5 and TRBJ1-1; D remains ambiguous. Germline V gene data show CDR1 as MNHEY and CDR2 as SVGAGI. Between the trimmed V and J ends, which lost 0 bases and 0 bases, there was a span of 5 bases. The CDR3 consists of 14 residues. The CDR3 coding sequence is TGTGCCAGCAGTTACTCAAGGCTGAACACTGAAGCTTTCTTT. This translates into CASSYSRLNTEAFF.

The chain uses TRBV2 and TRBJ2-7, with TRBD1 identical over 7 bases. CDR1 SNHLY and CDR2 FYNNEI come from the germline V gene. This CDR3 spans 14 amino acids. Trimming at V came to 2 bases and at J to 2 bases, leaving 3 bases not matched to a gene. The CDR3 nucleotides are TGTGCCAGCAGTGAACAGGGGGAGACCTACGAGCAGTACTTC. Residues: CASSEQGETYEQYF. Combining the CDR3 with reference TRBV2 and TRBJ2-7 gives the whole variable domain EPEVTQTPSHQVTQMGQEVILRCVPISNHLYFYWYRQILGQKVEFLVSFYNNEISEKSEIFDDQFSVERPDGSNFTLKIRSTKLEDSAMYFCASSEQGETYEQYFGPGTRLTVT.

Details on this clonotype: With a much larger clone just one base away, this may be a read error. The CDR3 sequence: CASSHGHRYGYTF. CDR3 nucleotides: TGTGCCAGCAGCCACGGACACCGCTATGGCTACACCTTC. The V gene is TRBV7-2, the J gene TRBJ1-2; tentatively, D is TRBD1 (5 bases). CDR1 and CDR2 from the germline V gene are SGHTA and FQGNSA. This CDR3 has 13 residues. V was shortened by 5 bases and J by 4 bases, with 11 bases between the two germline ends.

In this sample, this clonotype turned up a few times. The chain links TRBV5-1 to TRBJ2-5; tentatively, D is TRBD1 or TRBD2 (6 bases each). This CDR3 has 15 residues. CDR1 and CDR2 (germline): SGHRS, YFSETQ. The germline V and J ends were trimmed by 3 bases and 4 bases, with 16 bases remaining between them. The chain's CDR3 is CASSSGDTGRETQYF. CDR3 DNA sequence: TGCGCCAGCAGCTCGGGGGACACAGGCAGAGAGACCCAGTACTTC.

DNA for the CDR3: TGTGCCAGCAGGAACCGGGACAGGGTCAAAGATACGCAGTATTTT. Its translation: CASRNRDRVKDTQYF. V and J are TRBV7-8 and TRBJ2-3; 9 bases match TRBD1. This CDR3 spans 15 amino acids. The V and J ends lost 6 bases and 5 bases, in that order; junction bases with no gene match: 9. The germline CDR1 and CDR2 sequences are SGHVS and FQNEAQ. The full variable domain, its missing parts supplied by reference TRBV7-8 and TRBJ2-3, is GAGVSQSPRYKVAKRGQDVALRCDPISGHVSLFWYQQALGQGPEFLTYFQNEAQLDKSGLPSDRFFAERPEGSVSTLKIQRTQQEDSAVYLCASRNRDRVKDTQYFGPGTRLTVL.

J is TRBJ1-4 and V is TRBV27; 9 nucleotides align to TRBD1. The CDR3 is 14 amino acids. The V and J ends lost 8 bases and 8 bases, in that order; junction bases with no gene match: 9. CDR1 and CDR2 from the germline V gene are MNHEY and SMNVEV (reference sequence). The CDR3 loop is CASGYRGHWEKLFF. The CDR3 DNA reads as TGTGCCAGCGGCTACAGGGGGCATTGGGAAAAACTGTTTTTT.

In its sample, this clonotype was seen many times. J is TRBJ2-4 and V is TRBV7-2; a possible D gene is TRBD2 (6 bases). From germline, CDR1 is SGHTA and CDR2 FQGNSA. The CDR3 length is 16 residues. Trimming took off 6 bases at V and 0 bases at J, with 15 bases between the two ends. CDR3 sequence (DNA): TGTGCCAGCAGTATTACGGGACTCACAGCCAAAAACATTCAGTACTTC. This sequence encodes CASSITGLTAKNIQYF.

This clonotype was picked up a small number of times. This rearrangement joins TRBV7-3 to TRBJ2-1; possibly TRBD2 for D (6 bases). The CDR3 contains 19 residues. V lost 5 bases and J lost 0, with 23 bases in between. CDR1 and CDR2 from the germline V gene are SGHTA and FQGTGA. DNA of the CDR3: TGTGCCAGCAGCCTTAGGGGAGGAAGCCTCTCAAGCTCCTACAATGAGCAGTTCTTC. This encodes CASSLRGGSLSSSYNEQFF.

This chain connects TRBV27 to TRBJ1-1, with 7 bases lining up with TRBD1. The ends lost 6 bases at V and 0 bases at J; junction bases unmatched: 4. Germline V gene data show CDR1 as MNHEY and CDR2 as SMNVEV (reference sequence). This CDR3 has 14 residues. CDR3 sequence: CASRARGMNTEAFF. CDR3 coding DNA: TGTGCCAGCAGGGCCAGGGGGATGAACACTGAAGCTTTCTTT.

The V and J genes are TRBV20-1 and TRBJ1-5; TRBD1 agrees at 12 bases. CDR3 length: 15 amino acids. J lost 11 bases, V lost 3 bases, and 11 bases had no gene match. Germline V gives CDR1 DFQATT, CDR2 SNEGSKA (reference sequence). Here the CDR3 reads CSASGTGGPQGAQHF. The CDR3 DNA is TGCAGTGCTAGTGGGACAGGGGGCCCTCAAGGAGCCCAGCATTTT.

The chain links TRBV7-2 to TRBJ1-1, with 7 nucleotides matching TRBD1. Germline V gene sequence: CDR1 SGHTA, CDR2 FQGNSA. V dropped 1 base and J dropped 11; count of bases not matched to a gene: 10. The CDR3 totals 14 residues. The CDR3 spells CASSLGSDREGAFF. CDR3 DNA: TGTGCCAGCAGCTTAGGGTCCGACAGGGAAGGGGCTTTCTTT. Filled out from reference TRBV7-2 and TRBJ1-1, the complete variable domain reads GAGVSQSPSNKVTEKGKDVELRCDPISGHTALYWYRQSLGQGLEFLIYFQGNSAPDKSGLPSDRFSAERTGGSVSTLTIQRTQQEDSAVYLCASSLGSDREGAFFGQGTRLTVV.

The chain has TRBV6-5 and TRBJ1-5; 9 positions agree with TRBD1. V trimming: 6 bases; J trimming: 4 bases; junction bases outside the gene matches: 7. CDR3 length: 15 residues. From germline, CDR1 is MNHEY and CDR2 SVGAGI. The DNA of the CDR3 is TGTGCCAGCAGGCCCGACAGGGGGGGGAATCAGCCCCAGCATTTT. This gives the protein CASRPDRGGNQPQHF.

This clonotype appeared many times. The V gene is TRBV7-2, the J gene TRBJ2-6; the match to TRBD2 covers 12 bases. With V trimmed by 3 bases and J by 1 base, 7 bases remained unmatched. Germline V gene data show CDR1 as SGHTA and CDR2 as FQGNSA. The CDR3 loop spans 19 amino acids. This CDR3 is CASSFPTSGGISGANVLTF. The CDR3 DNA is TGTGCCAGCAGCTTCCCTACTAGCGGGGGGATTTCTGGGGCCAACGTCCTGACTTTC. Using reference TRBV7-2 and TRBJ2-6 for the parts outside the CDR3, the full variable domain is GAGVSQSPSNKVTEKGKDVELRCDPISGHTALYWYRQSLGQGLEFLIYFQGNSAPDKSGLPSDRFSAERTGGSVSTLTIQRTQQEDSAVYLCASSFPTSGGISGANVLTFGAGSRLTVL.

In this sample, this clonotype turned up a few times. The chain recombines TRBV6-6 with TRBJ2-7; 9 bases map to TRBD2. J was trimmed by 1 base and V by 8 bases; bases with no gene match: 6. The germline V gene encodes CDR1 MNHNY and CDR2 SVGAGI (reference sequence). The CDR3 spans 14 residues. The CDR3 DNA is TGTGCCAGCGGACCTAGCGGGGTATCCTACGAGCAGTACTTC. Translation: CASGPSGVSYEQYF.

V is TRBV6-8 and J is TRBJ2-7; the match to TRBD1 covers 8 bases. This CDR3 spans 17 amino acids. V shed 5 bases, J shed 1 base, and the junction held 13 bases outside the gene matches. CDR1 is MNHGY, CDR2 SAAAGT, per germline. CDR3 sequence: CASSDPEGRGPSYEQYF. CDR3 bases: TGTGCCAGCAGTGACCCGGAGGGCAGGGGGCCTTCCTACGAGCAGTACTTC.